A single sample is the source of the 10 T cell receptor beta chains below, sequenced in a study of tumor-infiltrating lymphocytes in primary liver carcinoma. Between about 19 and 34 mg of unsorted bulk tissue served as the source from which RNA and DNA were co-extracted. Synthesis of TCR beta cDNA was carried out from 500 ng total RNA with a constant-region primer. Construction of TCR beta libraries relied on three successive nested multiplex PCR rounds employing slightly modified ARM-PCR. Forward primers for TRBV1-TRBV30 and a C-beta reverse primer served the first two PCR rounds, at approximately 10 cycles each. One entry per CDR3 protein results from TCRdb running MiXCR on the multiplex PCR reads. Counted here are tens of thousands of distinct CDR3 sequences, approximately 70% occurring once; the ten biggest clones make up less than 20%. Material: liver tumor tissue from sampling region 1. The sample's subset: tumor region T1, superior pole. Receptors were obtained from a middle-aged man with primary liver carcinoma and hepatitis B virus infection.

On this clonotype: This may be a read error: a much more frequent sequence differs by one nucleotide. This sequence joins TRBV7-9 and TRBJ1-1; D is ambiguous. The CDR3 is 14 residues long. Germline assignment: CDR1 SEHNR and CDR2 FQNEAQ (reference sequence). Trimming took 5 bases from V and 4 from J, leaving 14 bases between them. CDR3 nucleotides: TGTGCCAGCAGCCATTGGAGGGAAGGCACTGAAGCTTTCTTT. Translated: CASSHWREGTEAFF.

This clonotype was counted once. V and J are TRBV30 and TRBJ2-2, with D uncertain. V lost 4 bases and J lost 5, with 17 bases in between. The germline V gene encodes CDR1 GTSNPN and CDR2 SVGIG (reference sequence). The CDR3 is 15 residues long. CDR3 sequence: CAWNVPNTHTGELFF. CDR3 in DNA: TGTGCCTGGAATGTACCCAACACGCATACCGGGGAGCTGTTTTTT.

The chain recombines TRBV11-3 with TRBJ2-3; 9 bases line up with TRBD2. The germline V gene has CDR1 SGHNT and CDR2 YENEEA. The length of the CDR3 is 17 residues. Trimming cost V 4 bases and J 0 bases; bases outside gene matches: 8. CDR3 nucleotide sequence: TGTGCCAGCAGCTGGGGGATAACTAGCGGGAGCACAGATACGCAGTATTTT. Its protein product is CASSWGITSGSTDTQYF.

A single count supports this clonotype. A read error may produce the germline difference seen at one junction end. The chain uses TRBV11-2 and TRBJ2-2, with TRBD2 matching 9 bases. Germline V lookup: CDR1 SGHAT, CDR2 FQNNGV. There are 16 residues in the CDR3. This CDR3 reads CVSSLVALAGTGEPSF. CDR3 nucleotide sequence: TGTGTCAGCAGTTTAGTGGCGCTAGCGGGAACCGGGGAGCCGTCTTTT.

The V gene is TRBV29-1, the J gene TRBJ2-5, with a weak D call TRBD2 (5 bases). This CDR3 region has 12 residues. V lost 7 bases, J lost 5 bases, and 14 bases lay in between. Germline loops: CDR1 SQVTM, CDR2 ANQGSEA. The CDR3: CSAGNNGETQYF. DNA for the CDR3: TGCAGCGCCGGGAACAACGGGGAGACCCAGTACTTC.

The chain uses TRBV7-2 and TRBJ2-1; TRBD2 might be the D (6 bases). The CDR3 is 14 residues long. The V and J ends lost 0 bases and 10 bases respectively, with 13 bases between them. The germline V gene encodes CDR1 SGHTA and CDR2 FQGNSA. The CDR3 is CASSLAPGAREQFF. In DNA, the CDR3 is TGTGCCAGCAGCTTAGCCCCGGGAGCTAGGGAGCAGTTCTTC.

The V gene is TRBV20-1, the J gene TRBJ1-1, with D perhaps matching TRBD1 (5 bases). This CDR3 has 13 residues. Trimming cost V 7 bases and J 0 bases, with 12 bases left between them. The V gene's germline CDR1 is DFQATT and CDR2 SNEGSKA (reference sequence). CDR3 amino acids: CSVVDIMNTEAFF. Written as DNA, the CDR3 is TGCAGTGTGGTGGACATCATGAACACTGAAGCTTTCTTT.

Note on this clonotype: This may be a read error, as it is one base from a much larger clone. The chain has TRBV7-9 and TRBJ1-1; 8 bases fit TRBD1. The germline gives CDR1 SEHNR, CDR2 FQNEAQ (reference sequence). CDR3 length equals 14 residues. J lost 1 base, V lost 9 bases, and 7 bases had no gene match. The chain's CDR3 is CARGFGQGNTEAFF. The CDR3 coding sequence is TGTGCCAGAGGCTTCGGACAGGGGAACACTGAAGCTTTCTTT. The full variable domain, its missing parts supplied by reference TRBV7-9 and TRBJ1-1, is DTGVSQNPRHKITKRGQNVTFRCDPISEHNRLYWYRQTLGQGPEFLTYFQNEAQLEKSRLLSDRFSAERPKGSFSTLEIQRTEQGDSAMYLCARGFGQGNTEAFFGQGTRLTVV.

The chain recombines TRBV11-2 with TRBJ1-1, with 8 nucleotides matching TRBD1. V lost 1 base and J lost 1; bases outside the gene matches: 14. Germline V gene data show CDR1 as SGHAT and CDR2 as FQNNGV. The CDR3 loop spans 19 amino acids. The CDR3 spells CASSLVIPGQDFRNTEAFF. DNA of the CDR3: TGTGCCAGCAGCTTAGTGATACCGGGACAGGATTTCAGGAACACTGAAGCTTTCTTT.

About this clonotype itself: A read error may be the cause here, since a much bigger clone is one base away. The chain recombines TRBV5-1 with TRBJ2-3; 7 positions match TRBD2. There are 14 residues in the CDR3. Germline V gene sequence: CDR1 SGHRS, CDR2 YFSETQ. The V and J ends lost 0 bases and 8 bases, in that order; junction bases with no gene match: 6. The DNA of the CDR3 is TGCGCCAGCAGCTTGGAACGGGAGGCGGGTACGCAGTATTTT. This encodes CASSLEREAGTQYF.